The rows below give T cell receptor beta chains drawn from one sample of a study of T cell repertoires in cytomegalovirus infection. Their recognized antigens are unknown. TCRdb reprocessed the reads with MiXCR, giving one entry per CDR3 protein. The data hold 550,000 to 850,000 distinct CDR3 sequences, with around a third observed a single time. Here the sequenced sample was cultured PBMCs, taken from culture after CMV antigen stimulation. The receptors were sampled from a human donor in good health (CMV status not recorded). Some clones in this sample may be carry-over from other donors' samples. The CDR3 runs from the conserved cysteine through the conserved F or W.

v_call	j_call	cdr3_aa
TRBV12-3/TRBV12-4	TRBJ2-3	CASTRDSLNTDTQYF
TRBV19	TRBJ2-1	CASSSGRAHNEQFF
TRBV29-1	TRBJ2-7	CSVQTPGYEQYF
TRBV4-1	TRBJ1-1	CASSQRSGLANTEAFF
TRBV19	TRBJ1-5	CASSLLRSSNQPQHF
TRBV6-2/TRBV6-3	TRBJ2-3	CASRKLAGGQVDTQYF
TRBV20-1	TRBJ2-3	CSARFFKGPGDTQYF
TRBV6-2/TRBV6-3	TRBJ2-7	CASREMGTGYEQYF
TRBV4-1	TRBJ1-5	CASSQGIKENQPQHF
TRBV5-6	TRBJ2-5	CASSLMTGLAGKTQYF
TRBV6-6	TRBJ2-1	CASRIPIGQDNEQFF
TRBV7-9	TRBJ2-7	CASSSPSYVGTYSYEQYF
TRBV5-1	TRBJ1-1	CASSLEGRGYTEAFF
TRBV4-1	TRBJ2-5	CASSPRQGPLHAQYF
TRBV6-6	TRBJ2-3	CASTPGDRGADTQYF
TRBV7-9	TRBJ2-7	CASSPPRPDRAAHEQYF
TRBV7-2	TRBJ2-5	CASSSYQLAGPFRETQYF
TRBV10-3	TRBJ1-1	CAIRIGQGGTEAFF
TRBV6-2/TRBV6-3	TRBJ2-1	CASSYLAGPNEQFF
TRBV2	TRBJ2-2	CASYQRGGRRANTGELFF
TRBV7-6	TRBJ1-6	CASSLAGESSPLHF
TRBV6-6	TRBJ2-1	CASSEGRYNEQFF
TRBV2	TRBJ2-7	CASRQESVQYF
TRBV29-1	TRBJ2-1	CSVGSNEQFF
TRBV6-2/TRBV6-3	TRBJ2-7	CASSSQAGGPVEQYF
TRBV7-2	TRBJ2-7	CASSLVARDYEQYF
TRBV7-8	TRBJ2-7	CASSLAMGHQYF
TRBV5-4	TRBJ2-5	CASSWAASRETQYF
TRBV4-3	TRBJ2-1	CASSQGWGEAYNEQFF
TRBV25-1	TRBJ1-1	CATRGEGTEAFF
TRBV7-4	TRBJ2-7	CASSAVMTSGTYEQYF
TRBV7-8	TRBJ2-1	CASSRSGGVIGEQFF
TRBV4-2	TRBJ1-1	CASSQDGRGSTEAFF
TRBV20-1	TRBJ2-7	CSARATSGGHYEQYF
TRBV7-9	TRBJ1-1	CASHSNPTGTVNTEAFF
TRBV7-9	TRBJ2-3	CASSLLRTGSTDTQYF
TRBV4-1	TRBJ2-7	CASSQVGPANEQYF
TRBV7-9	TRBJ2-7	CASSTYRGEGYEQYF
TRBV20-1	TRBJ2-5	CSAPGLAGDQETQYF
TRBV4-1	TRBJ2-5	CASRLRLAGDRETQYF
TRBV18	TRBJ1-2	CASSPLPLRAPTPKNYGYTF
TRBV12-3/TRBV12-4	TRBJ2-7	CASRRTGLGEQYF
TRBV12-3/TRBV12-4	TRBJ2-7	CASSFGESGYEQYF
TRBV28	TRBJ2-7	CASNEGQGNYEQYF